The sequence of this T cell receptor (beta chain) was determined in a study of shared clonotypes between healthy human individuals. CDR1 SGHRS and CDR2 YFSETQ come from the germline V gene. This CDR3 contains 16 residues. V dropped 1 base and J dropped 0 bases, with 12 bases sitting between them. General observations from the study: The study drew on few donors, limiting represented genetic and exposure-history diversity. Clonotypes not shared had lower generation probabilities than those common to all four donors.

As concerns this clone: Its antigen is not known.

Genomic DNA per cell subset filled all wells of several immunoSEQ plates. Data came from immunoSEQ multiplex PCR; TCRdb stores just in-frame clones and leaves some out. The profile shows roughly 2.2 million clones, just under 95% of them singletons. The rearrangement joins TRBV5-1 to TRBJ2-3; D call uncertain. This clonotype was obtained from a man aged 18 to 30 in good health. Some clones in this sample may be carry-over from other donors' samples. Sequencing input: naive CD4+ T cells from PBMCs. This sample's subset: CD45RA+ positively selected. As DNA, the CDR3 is TGCGCCAGCAGCTTGTTCCCTCTCAGTAGCACAGATACGCAGTATTTT. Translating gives CASSLFPLSSTDTQYF.